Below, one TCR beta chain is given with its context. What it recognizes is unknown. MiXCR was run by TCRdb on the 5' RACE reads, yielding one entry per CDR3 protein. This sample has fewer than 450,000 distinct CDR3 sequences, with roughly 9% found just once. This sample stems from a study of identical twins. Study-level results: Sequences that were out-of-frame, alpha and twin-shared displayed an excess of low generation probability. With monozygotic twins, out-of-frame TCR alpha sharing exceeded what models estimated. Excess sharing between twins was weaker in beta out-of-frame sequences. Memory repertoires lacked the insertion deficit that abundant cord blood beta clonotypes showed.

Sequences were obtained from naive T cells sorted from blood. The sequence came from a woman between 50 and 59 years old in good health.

The CDR3 coding sequence is TGTGCCAGCAGCTTAGAGGGGGGTAAGGGCAATCAGCCCCAGCATTTT. Its protein product is CASSLEGGKGNQPQHF. The chain couples TRBV11-2 to TRBJ1-5; possibly TRBD1 for D (5 bases). V was trimmed by 0 bases and J by 2 bases, leaving 11 bases between them. CDR1 SGHAT and CDR2 FQNNGV come from the germline V gene. CDR3 size: 16 residues.